This T cell receptor (beta chain) was recorded in a study of T cells in Graves' hyperthyroidism and ophthalmopathy. Overall study results and limits: Within blood appeared most thyroid clonotypes that had expanded above 0.001.

This clonotype was recorded a few times. The antigen remains undetermined. Deletions cut 7 bases from V and 2 bases from J, with 7 bases between. The CDR3 is made up of 12 amino acids. CDR1 SNHLY and CDR2 FYNNEI come from the germline V gene. TCR beta CDR3 regions were amplified from RNA. Researchers ran a first-round RT-PCR on the TCR CDR3 using the HTBI primer set. TCRdb reprocessed the multiplex PCR reads with MiXCR, giving one entry per CDR3 protein. Seen here are around 500,000 distinct CDR3 sequences, less than 25% observed once, and the top ten hold 45% to 50%. Ophthalmopathy in the patients scored at least 3 on Clinical Activity Score and at least 4 on NOSPECS grade, lasting under 3 months. Those patients with uncontrolled infection, other autoimmune disease, pregnancy or lactation were excluded. PBMCs were collected from a roughly 9.7 ml volume of fresh peripheral blood.

This TCR was recovered from a woman in her 70s with Graves' ophthalmopathy. The chain recombines TRBV2 with TRBJ2-3; D ambiguous. Sequencing was carried out using blood. The chain's CDR3 is CASNRNTDTQYF. The CDR3 nucleotides read TGTGCCAGCAATCGGAACACAGATACGCAGTATTTT. Looking up the rest from reference TRBV2 and TRBJ2-3 gives the full variable domain: EPEVTQTPSHQVTQMGQEVILRCVPISNHLYFYWYRQILGQKVEFLVSFYNNEISEKSEIFDDQFSVERPDGSNFTLKIRSTKLEDSAMYFCASNRNTDTQYFGPGTRLTVL.